This is a list of T cell receptor beta chains from one sample in a study of blood T cells in healthy people across ages. MiXCR, applied by TCRdb to the 5' RACE reads, yields one record per CDR3 protein. This table has some 1.6 million distinct CDR3 sequences, about 32% appearing once. Material for sequencing was blood. The receptors were gathered from a woman under 40 in good health. The CDR3 runs from the conserved cysteine through the conserved F or W. A D gene is named only where the DNA matches it firmly. Expanded clones are given a class, and other clones once, few, many or no size at all.

J: TRBJ2-7
size: -
D: -
V: TRBV7-9
DNA: TGTGCCAGCAGTTGGGTCCGACCCTACGAGCAGTACTTC
CDR3: CASSWVRPYEQYF

J: TRBJ2-3
size: few
D: TRBD2
V: TRBV15
DNA: TGTGCCACCAGCGGCCTAGCGGGGGGGGCCGGTACGCAGTATTTT
CDR3: CATSGLAGGAGTQYF

J: TRBJ1-2
size: -
D: -
V: TRBV15
DNA: TGTGCCACCAGCAGAGATCGCTTGGGGACGGACGGCTACACCTTC
CDR3: CATSRDRLGTDGYTF

J: TRBJ2-2
size: -
D: -
V: TRBV7-9
DNA: TGTGCCAGCAGCTTAATCGGGACTAACACCGGGGAGCTGTTTTTT
CDR3: CASSLIGTNTGELFF

J: TRBJ2-5
size: -
D: -
V: TRBV5-6
DNA: TGTGCCAGCAGCTTGGCGGACGGGGAGACCCAGTACTTC
CDR3: CASSLADGETQYF

J: TRBJ1-1
size: -
D: -
V: TRBV6-5
DNA: TGTGCCAGCAGCTACGGGCAGATGAACACTGAAGCTTTCTTT
CDR3: CASSYGQMNTEAFF

J: TRBJ2-5
size: few
D: TRBD1
V: TRBV3-1
DNA: TGTGCCAGCAGCCCATCCCGGCAGGGGGATACCCAAGAGACCCAGTACTTC
CDR3: CASSPSRQGDTQETQYF

J: TRBJ1-2
size: -
D: TRBD1
V: TRBV9
DNA: TGTGCCAGCAGCGTAGCCATGACAGGGGTCGGCTACACCTTC
CDR3: CASSVAMTGVGYTF

J: TRBJ2-1
size: -
D: TRBD1
V: TRBV7-9
DNA: TGTGCCAGCAACAGTCTAACAGGGGGCCCATACAATGAGCAGTTCTTC
CDR3: CASNSLTGGPYNEQFF

J: TRBJ2-4
size: -
D: -
V: TRBV28
DNA: TGTGCCAGCACCGAAGGAAAAAAAAACATTCAGTACTTC
CDR3: CASTEGKKNIQYF

J: TRBJ2-3
size: -
D: TRBD2
V: TRBV19
DNA: TGTGCCAGTAGTCGGACAGCCAGCGGGAGACGCCCAGATACGCAGTATTTT
CDR3: CASSRTASGRRPDTQYF

J: TRBJ1-1
size: -
D: TRBD1
V: TRBV29-1
DNA: TGCAGCGTTGATTCGTCAGGGGGCACTGAAGCTTTCTTT
CDR3: CSVDSSGGTEAFF

J: TRBJ2-7
size: -
D: -
V: TRBV28
DNA: TGTGCCAGCAGTTCCCTAACCTCGACGGCCGAGACAGCCTACGAGCAGTACTTC
CDR3: CASSSLTSTAETAYEQYF

J: TRBJ2-7
size: few
D: -
V: TRBV10-2
DNA: TGCGCCAGCAGCGAGCCCACCCGAAAGGACTACGAGCAGTACTTC
CDR3: CASSEPTRKDYEQYF

J: TRBJ1-2
size: -
D: TRBD1
V: TRBV5-6
DNA: TGTGCCAGCAGCCCTCAGGGGGACTTCAAGGGCTACACCTTC
CDR3: CASSPQGDFKGYTF

J: TRBJ2-1
size: -
D: TRBD1
V: TRBV11-2
DNA: TGTGCCAGCAGCTCCGGGACAGGGGGTTCCAATGAGCAGTTCTTC
CDR3: CASSSGTGGSNEQFF

J: TRBJ1-2
size: -
D: -
V: TRBV5-1
DNA: TGCGCCAGCAGCTTCACAGGCGATGGCTGCACCTTC
CDR3: CASSFTGDGCTF

J: TRBJ2-4
size: few
D: -
V: TRBV7-9
DNA: TGTGCCAGCAGCTTAACAGAAAACATTCAGTACTTC
CDR3: CASSLTENIQYF

J: TRBJ2-3
size: -
D: TRBD1
V: TRBV4-1
DNA: TGCGCCAGCAGCCATTTGACCGGGACAGGGGAACAGTATTTT
CDR3: CASSHLTGTGEQYF

J: TRBJ1-5
size: -
D: -
V: TRBV4-1
DNA: TGCGCCAGCAGCCAAGCTATCGGGGGTAGTCAGCCCCAGCATTTT
CDR3: CASSQAIGGSQPQHF

J: TRBJ2-7
size: -
D: -
V: TRBV6-5
DNA: TGTGCCAGCAGCAGCCGACTGCCCTCCTACGAGCAGTACTTC
CDR3: CASSSRLPSYEQYF

J: TRBJ1-1
size: -
D: -
V: TRBV4-1
DNA: TGCGCCAGCAGCCAAGGACAGTTGGCGGGTGAAGCTTTCTTT
CDR3: CASSQGQLAGEAFF

J: TRBJ1-1
size: -
D: -
V: TRBV25-1
DNA: TGTGCCAGCAGTAAGGGGGGAGGGGTGAACACTGAAGCTTTCTTT
CDR3: CASSKGGGVNTEAFF

J: TRBJ2-3
size: few
D: -
V: TRBV5-1
DNA: TGCGCCAGCAGCTTGTCCCGGGGGCGCACAGATACGCAGTATTTT
CDR3: CASSLSRGRTDTQYF

J: TRBJ1-5
size: -
D: TRBD1
V: TRBV20-1
DNA: TGCAGTGCTAAGGGACAGGGGTCATATAGCAATCAGCCCCAGCATTTT
CDR3: CSAKGQGSYSNQPQHF